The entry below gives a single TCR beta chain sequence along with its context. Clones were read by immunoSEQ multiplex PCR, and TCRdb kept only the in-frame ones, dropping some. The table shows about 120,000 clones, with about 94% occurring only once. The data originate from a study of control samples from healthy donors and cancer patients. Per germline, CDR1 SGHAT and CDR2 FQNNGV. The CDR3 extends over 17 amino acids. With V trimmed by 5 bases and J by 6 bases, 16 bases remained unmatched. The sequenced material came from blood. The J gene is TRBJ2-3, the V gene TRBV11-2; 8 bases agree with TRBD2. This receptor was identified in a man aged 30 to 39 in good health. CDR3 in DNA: TGTGCCAGCAGCCCCAGAGCCGGGGGGGCCCCGTGGGATACGCAGTATTTT. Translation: CASSPRAGGAPWDTQYF.